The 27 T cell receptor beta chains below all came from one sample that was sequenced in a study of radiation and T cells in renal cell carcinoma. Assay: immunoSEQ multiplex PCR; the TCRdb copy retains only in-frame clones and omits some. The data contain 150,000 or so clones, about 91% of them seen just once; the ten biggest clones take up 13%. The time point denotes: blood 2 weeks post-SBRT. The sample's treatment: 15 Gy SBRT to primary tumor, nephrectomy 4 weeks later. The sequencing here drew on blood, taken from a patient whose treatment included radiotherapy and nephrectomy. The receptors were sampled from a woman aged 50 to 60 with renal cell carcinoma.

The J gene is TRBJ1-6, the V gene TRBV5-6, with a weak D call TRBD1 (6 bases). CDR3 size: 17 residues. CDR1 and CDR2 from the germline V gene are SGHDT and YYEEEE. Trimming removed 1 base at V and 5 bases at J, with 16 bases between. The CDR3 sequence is CASSLFERAGDNSPLHF. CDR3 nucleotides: TGTGCCAGCAGCTTGTTCGAGCGGGCAGGGGATAATTCACCCCTCCACTTT.

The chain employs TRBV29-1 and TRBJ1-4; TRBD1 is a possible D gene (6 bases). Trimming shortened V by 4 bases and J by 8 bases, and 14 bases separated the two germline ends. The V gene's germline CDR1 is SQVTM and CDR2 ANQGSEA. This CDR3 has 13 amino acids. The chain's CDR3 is CSVAAQGWEKLFF. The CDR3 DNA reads TGCAGCGTTGCTGCCCAGGGGTGGGAAAAACTGTTTTTT. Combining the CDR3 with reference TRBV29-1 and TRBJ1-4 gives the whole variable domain SAVISQKPSRDICQRGTSLTIQCQVDSQVTMMFWYRQQPGQSLTLIATANQGSEATYESGFVIDKFPISRPNLTFSTLTVSNMSPEDSSIYLCSVAAQGWEKLFFGSGTQLSVL.

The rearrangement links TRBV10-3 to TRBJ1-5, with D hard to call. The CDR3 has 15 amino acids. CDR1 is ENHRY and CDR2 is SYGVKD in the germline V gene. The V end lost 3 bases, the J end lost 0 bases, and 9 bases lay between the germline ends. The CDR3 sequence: CAISERSISNQPQHF. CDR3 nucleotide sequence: TGTGCCATCAGTGAAAGGAGTATTAGCAATCAGCCCCAGCATTTT.

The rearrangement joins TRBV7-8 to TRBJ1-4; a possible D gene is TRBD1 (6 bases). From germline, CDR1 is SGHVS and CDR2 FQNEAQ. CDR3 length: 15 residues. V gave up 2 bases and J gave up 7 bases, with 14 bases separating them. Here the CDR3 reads CASSLSLGGSEKLFF. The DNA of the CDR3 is TGTGCCAGCAGCTTAAGTTTGGGGGGCAGTGAAAAACTGTTTTTT.

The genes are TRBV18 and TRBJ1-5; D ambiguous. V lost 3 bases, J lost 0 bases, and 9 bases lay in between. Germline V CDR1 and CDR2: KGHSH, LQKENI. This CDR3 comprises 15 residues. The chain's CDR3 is CASSPFGDSNQPQHF. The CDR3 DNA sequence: TGTGCCAGCTCACCGTTCGGGGATAGCAATCAGCCCCAGCATTTT. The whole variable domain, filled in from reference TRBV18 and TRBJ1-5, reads NAGVMQNPRHLVRRRGQEARLRCSPMKGHSHVYWYRQLPEEGLKFMVYLQKENIIDESGMPKERFSAEFPKEGPSILRIQQVVRGDSAAYFCASSPFGDSNQPQHFGDGTRLSIL.

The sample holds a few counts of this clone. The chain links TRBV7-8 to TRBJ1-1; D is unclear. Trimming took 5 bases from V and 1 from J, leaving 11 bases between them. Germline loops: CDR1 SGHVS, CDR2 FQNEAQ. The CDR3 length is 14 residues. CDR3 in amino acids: CASSQKWGNTEAFF. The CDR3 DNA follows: TGTGCCAGCAGCCAAAAGTGGGGGAACACTGAAGCTTTCTTT.

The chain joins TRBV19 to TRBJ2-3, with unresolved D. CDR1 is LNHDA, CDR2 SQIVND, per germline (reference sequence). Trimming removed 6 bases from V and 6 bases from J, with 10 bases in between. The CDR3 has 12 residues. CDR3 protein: CASSPDEDTQYF. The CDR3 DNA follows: TGTGCCAGTAGCCCGGACGAGGATACGCAGTATTTT.

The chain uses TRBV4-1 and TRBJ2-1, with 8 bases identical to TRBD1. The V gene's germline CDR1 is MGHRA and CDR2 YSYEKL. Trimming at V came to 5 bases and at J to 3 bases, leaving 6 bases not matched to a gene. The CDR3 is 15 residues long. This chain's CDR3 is CASSDSGGNYNEQFF. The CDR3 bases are TGCGCCAGCAGCGACTCAGGGGGCAACTACAATGAGCAGTTCTTC.

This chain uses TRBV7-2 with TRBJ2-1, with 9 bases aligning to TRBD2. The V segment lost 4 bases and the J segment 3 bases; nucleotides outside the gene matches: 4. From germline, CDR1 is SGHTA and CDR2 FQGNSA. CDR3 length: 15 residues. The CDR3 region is CASSSLAGGYNEQFF. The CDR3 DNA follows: TGTGCCAGCAGCTCACTAGCGGGCGGCTACAATGAGCAGTTCTTC.

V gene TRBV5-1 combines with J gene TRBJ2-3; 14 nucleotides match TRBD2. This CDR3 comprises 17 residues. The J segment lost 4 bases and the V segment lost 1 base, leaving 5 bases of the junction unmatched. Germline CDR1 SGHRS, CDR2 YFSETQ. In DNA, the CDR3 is TGCGCCAGCAGCTTGCAGACTAGCGGGGGGGTCTCAGATACGCAGTATTTT. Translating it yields CASSLQTSGGVSDTQYF.

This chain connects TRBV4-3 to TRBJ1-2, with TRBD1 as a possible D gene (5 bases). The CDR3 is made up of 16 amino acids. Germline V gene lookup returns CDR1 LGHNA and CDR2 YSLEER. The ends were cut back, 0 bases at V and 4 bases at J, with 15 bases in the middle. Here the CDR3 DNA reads TGCGCCAGCAGCCAAGATCGCGTCGGGGCAAGCTATGGCTACACCTTC. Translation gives CASSQDRVGASYGYTF.

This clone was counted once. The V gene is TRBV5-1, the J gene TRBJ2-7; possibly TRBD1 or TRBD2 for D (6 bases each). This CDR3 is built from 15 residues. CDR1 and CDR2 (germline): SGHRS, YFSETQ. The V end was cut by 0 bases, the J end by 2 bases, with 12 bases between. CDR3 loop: CASSLGGGFTYEQYF. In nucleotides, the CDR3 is TGCGCCAGCAGCTTGGGAGGGGGGTTTACCTACGAGCAGTACTTC.

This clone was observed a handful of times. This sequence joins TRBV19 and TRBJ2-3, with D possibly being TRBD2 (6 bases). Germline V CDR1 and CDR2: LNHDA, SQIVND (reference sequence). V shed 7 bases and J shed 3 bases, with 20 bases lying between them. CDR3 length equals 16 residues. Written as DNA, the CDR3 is TGTGCCAGTACCCTTGGAGGGAGTGGGAGGACAGATACGCAGTATTTT. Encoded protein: CASTLGGSGRTDTQYF.

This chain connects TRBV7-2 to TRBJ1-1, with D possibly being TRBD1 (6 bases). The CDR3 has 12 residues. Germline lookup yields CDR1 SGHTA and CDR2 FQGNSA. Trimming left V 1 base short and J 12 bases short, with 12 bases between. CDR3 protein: CASSLDRAGSFF. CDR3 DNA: TGTGCCAGCAGCTTAGACAGGGCCGGGTCTTTCTTT. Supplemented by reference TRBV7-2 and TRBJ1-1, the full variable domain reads GAGVSQSPSNKVTEKGKDVELRCDPISGHTALYWYRQSLGQGLEFLIYFQGNSAPDKSGLPSDRFSAERTGGSVSTLTIQRTQQEDSAVYLCASSLDRAGSFFGQGTRLTVV.

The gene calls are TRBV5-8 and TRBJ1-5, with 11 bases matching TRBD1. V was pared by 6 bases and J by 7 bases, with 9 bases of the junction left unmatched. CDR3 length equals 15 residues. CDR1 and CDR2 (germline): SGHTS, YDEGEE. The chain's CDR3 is CASKSGDRGNQPQHF. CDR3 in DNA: TGTGCCAGCAAGTCTGGGGACAGGGGGAACCAGCCCCAGCATTTT.

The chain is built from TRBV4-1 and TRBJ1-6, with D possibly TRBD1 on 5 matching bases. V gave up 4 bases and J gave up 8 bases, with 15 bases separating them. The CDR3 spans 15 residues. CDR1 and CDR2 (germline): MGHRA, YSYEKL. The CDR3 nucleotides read TGCGCCAGCAGCCCTCTCGACTGGGGCGATTCACCCCTCCACTTT. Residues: CASSPLDWGDSPLHF.

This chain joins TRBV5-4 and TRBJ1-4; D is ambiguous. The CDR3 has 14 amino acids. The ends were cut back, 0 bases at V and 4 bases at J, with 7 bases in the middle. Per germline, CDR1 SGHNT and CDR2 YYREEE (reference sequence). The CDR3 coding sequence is TGTGCCAGCAGCTTGGAAGGCCGTAATGAAAAACTGTTTTTT. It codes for CASSLEGRNEKLFF.

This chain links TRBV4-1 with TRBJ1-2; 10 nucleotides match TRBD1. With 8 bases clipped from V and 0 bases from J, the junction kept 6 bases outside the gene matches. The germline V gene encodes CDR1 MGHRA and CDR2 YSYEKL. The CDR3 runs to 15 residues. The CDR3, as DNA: TGCGCCAGCCGGGACAGGGGAGAAGCTAACTATGGCTACACCTTC. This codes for CASRDRGEANYGYTF.

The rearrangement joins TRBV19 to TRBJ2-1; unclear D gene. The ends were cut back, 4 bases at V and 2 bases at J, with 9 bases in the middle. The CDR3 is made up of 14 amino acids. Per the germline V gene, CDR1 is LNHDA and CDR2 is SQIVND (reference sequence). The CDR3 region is CASSRYAPYNEQFF. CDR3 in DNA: TGTGCCAGTAGTAGGTACGCTCCCTACAATGAGCAGTTCTTC.

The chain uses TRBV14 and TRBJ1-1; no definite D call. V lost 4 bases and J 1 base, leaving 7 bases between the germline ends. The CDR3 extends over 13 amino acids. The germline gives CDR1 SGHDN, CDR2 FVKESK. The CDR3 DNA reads TGTGCCAGCAGCCGCCGGTGGAACACTGAAGCTTTCTTT. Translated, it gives CASSRRWNTEAFF.

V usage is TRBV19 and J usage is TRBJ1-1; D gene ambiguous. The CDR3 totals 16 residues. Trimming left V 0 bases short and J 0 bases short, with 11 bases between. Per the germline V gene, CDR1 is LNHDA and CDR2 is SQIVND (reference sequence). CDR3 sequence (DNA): TGTGCCAGTAGTATAGATTTTAATGCGGTGAACACTGAAGCTTTCTTT. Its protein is CASSIDFNAVNTEAFF. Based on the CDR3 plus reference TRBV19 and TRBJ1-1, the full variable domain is DGGITQSPKYLFRKEGQNVTLSCEQNLNHDAMYWYRQDPGQGLRLIYYSQIVNDFQKGDIAEGYSVSREKKESFPLTVTSAQKNPTAFYLCASSIDFNAVNTEAFFGQGTRLTVV.

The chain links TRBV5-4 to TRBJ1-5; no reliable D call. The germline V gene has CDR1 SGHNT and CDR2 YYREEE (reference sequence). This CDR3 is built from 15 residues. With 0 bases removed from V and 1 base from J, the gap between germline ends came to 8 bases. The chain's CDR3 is CASSLDARSNQPQHF. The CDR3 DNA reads TGTGCCAGCAGCTTGGATGCGAGGAGCAATCAGCCCCAGCATTTT.

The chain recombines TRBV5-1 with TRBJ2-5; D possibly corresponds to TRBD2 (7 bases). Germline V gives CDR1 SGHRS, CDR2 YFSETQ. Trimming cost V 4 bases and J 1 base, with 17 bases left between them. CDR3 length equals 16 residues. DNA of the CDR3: TGCGCCAGCAGCCCGCTTGGGAGGGGGGCCCAAGAGACCCAGTACTTC. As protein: CASSPLGRGAQETQYF.

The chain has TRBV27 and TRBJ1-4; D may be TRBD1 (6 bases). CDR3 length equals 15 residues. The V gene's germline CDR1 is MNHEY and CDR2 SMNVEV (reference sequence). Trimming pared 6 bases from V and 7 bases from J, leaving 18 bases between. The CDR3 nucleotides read TGTGCCAGCAGGTCGCGGGGGGCCGGGAGTGAAAAACTGTTTTTT. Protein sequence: CASRSRGAGSEKLFF.

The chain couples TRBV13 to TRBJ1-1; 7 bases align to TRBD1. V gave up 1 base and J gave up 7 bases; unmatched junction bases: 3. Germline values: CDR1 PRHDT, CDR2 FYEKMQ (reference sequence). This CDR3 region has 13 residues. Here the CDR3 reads CASSLARDSEAFF. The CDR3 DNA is TGTGCCAGCAGCTTAGCGAGGGACAGTGAAGCTTTCTTT.

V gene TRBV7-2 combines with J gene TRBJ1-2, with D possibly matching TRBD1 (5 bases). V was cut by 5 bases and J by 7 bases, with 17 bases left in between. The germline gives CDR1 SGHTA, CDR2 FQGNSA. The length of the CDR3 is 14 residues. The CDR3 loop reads CASSLYPVGGGYTF. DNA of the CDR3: TGTGCCAGCAGCCTATACCCGGTGGGGGGTGGCTACACCTTC.

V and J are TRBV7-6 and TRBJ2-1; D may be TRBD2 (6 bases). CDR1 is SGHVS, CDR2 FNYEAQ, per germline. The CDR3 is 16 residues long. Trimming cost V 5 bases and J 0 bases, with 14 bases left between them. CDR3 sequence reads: CASSPLVGGSYNEQFF. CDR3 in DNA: TGTGCCAGCAGCCCCCTCGTGGGGGGCTCCTACAATGAGCAGTTCTTC.